Presented here are 32 T cell receptor beta chains from one specimen sequenced in a study of shared clonotypes between healthy human individuals (TCRdb year 2020). Receptors were amplified or captured by the immunoSEQ multiplex PCR assay. Here the immuneACCESS table is served through TCRdb, limited to in-frame sequences with V and J called. Missing clones are a known gap in these copies; in checked studies unresolved V genes cover under half, and the rest lacks a known reason. Here the sample has some 2,400,000 clones; nearly 97% occur a single time. More than 0.1% of the sample is held by the ten biggest clonotypes. Input material: naive CD4+ T cells sorted from blood. The sample's cell subset or site label, in plain terms: CD45RA+ positively selected. All receptors derive from a young man in good health.

This clone was detected only once. The chain couples TRBV27 to TRBJ1-2; D gene ambiguous. The CDR3 extends over 15 amino acids. Trimming pared 0 bases from V and 2 bases from J, leaving 10 bases between. Germline assignment: CDR1 MNHEY and CDR2 SMNVEV (reference sequence). The CDR3 loop reads CASSLSPPGNYGYTF. CDR3 sequence (DNA): TGTGCCAGCAGTTTATCCCCCCCGGGCAACTATGGCTACACCTTC.

This chain joins TRBV7-2 and TRBJ2-1, with D tentatively TRBD1 (5 bases). This CDR3 spans 14 amino acids. Germline V gene data show CDR1 as SGHTA and CDR2 as FQGNSA. V was clipped by 3 bases and J by 2 bases, with 8 bases between them. DNA of the CDR3: TGTGCCAGCAGCTTCAAGGGGACCTACAATGAGCAGTTCTTC. As protein: CASSFKGTYNEQFF.

This clone was observed once. The chain combines TRBV6-1 with TRBJ2-7, with TRBD1 identical over 9 bases. The V gene's germline CDR1 is MNHNS and CDR2 SASEGT. Losses at the gene ends were 6 bases for V and 3 bases for J; bases not matched to a gene: 6. This CDR3 spans 14 amino acids. CDR3 in DNA: TGTGCCAGCAGCGTGGACAGGGGTAACTACGAGCAGTACTTC. Residues: CASSVDRGNYEQYF.

A remark on this clone: Other nucleotide sequences in the sample specify the same CDR3. V gene TRBV6-5 combines with J gene TRBJ1-6, with a possible D match to TRBD1 (6 bases). The germline V and J ends were trimmed by 2 bases and 6 bases, with 11 bases remaining between them. CDR1 and CDR2 from the germline V gene are MNHEY and SVGAGI. The length of the CDR3 is 15 residues. The CDR3 loop reads CASSYLGQSNSPLHF. The CDR3 DNA sequence: TGTGCCAGCAGTTACCTTGGACAGTCTAATTCACCCCTCCACTTT.

The genes are TRBV6-5 and TRBJ1-1; D is undetermined. The CDR3 is 15 amino acids. The V and J ends lost 8 bases and 7 bases respectively, with 23 bases between them. Germline CDR1 and CDR2: MNHEY and SVGAGI. DNA for the CDR3: TGTGCCAGCCAAGCGAATAGTCTGGGGTGGGGTGAAGCTTTCTTT. Protein sequence: CASQANSLGWGEAFF.

The chain employs TRBV5-1 and TRBJ1-1; tentatively, D is TRBD1 (6 bases). Germline V gene lookup returns CDR1 SGHRS and CDR2 YFSETQ. V lost 0 bases to trimming and J lost 3 bases, with 12 bases between them. This CDR3 has 15 residues. The CDR3 DNA sequence: TGCGCCAGCAGCTTGGGCGCTCAGGGGCACACTGAAGCTTTCTTT. It yields the protein CASSLGAQGHTEAFF.

A few counts support this clone. Other nucleotide sequences in the sample specify the same CDR3. The chain links TRBV6-5 to TRBJ2-5; D not certain. The length of the CDR3 is 11 residues. The germline gives CDR1 MNHEY, CDR2 SVGAGI. V was clipped by 5 bases and J by 5 bases, with 6 bases between them. The CDR3 bases are TGTGCCAGCAGTCCCGGGGAGACCCAGTACTTC. Protein product: CASSPGETQYF.

This chain links TRBV18 with TRBJ1-1; D gene ambiguous. The V gene's germline CDR1 is KGHSH and CDR2 LQKENI. V was cut by 3 bases and J by 3 bases, with 8 bases left in between. The CDR3 is 13 residues long. The CDR3 spells CASSPEQYTEAFF. The DNA for the CDR3 is TGTGCCAGCTCACCCGAACAATACACTGAAGCTTTCTTT.

The gene calls are TRBV6-5 and TRBJ2-2; D is perhaps TRBD2 (6 bases). With 6 bases removed from V and 1 base from J, the gap between germline ends came to 12 bases. CDR1 is MNHEY, CDR2 SVGAGI, per germline. This CDR3 region has 15 residues. CDR3 region: CASSHAGKNTGELFF. The DNA for the CDR3 is TGTGCCAGCAGCCACGCGGGAAAGAACACCGGGGAGCTGTTTTTT.

The rearrangement uses TRBV5-6 and TRBJ1-4; D is ambiguous. The CDR3 runs to 17 residues. V lost 0 bases and J 1 base, leaving 13 bases between the germline ends. Germline V gene lookup returns CDR1 SGHDT and CDR2 YYEEEE. CDR3 loop: CASSLGLLAGTNEKLFF. The CDR3 coding sequence is TGTGCCAGCAGCTTGGGCCTTCTGGCGGGAACTAATGAAAAACTGTTTTTT.

Details on this clone: The same CDR3 arises from other DNA sequences in this sample as well. The gene calls are TRBV6-1 and TRBJ2-5; a possible D gene is TRBD2 (7 bases). The CDR3 spans 13 residues. The germline CDR1 and CDR2 sequences are MNHNS and SASEGT. V was pared by 6 bases and J by 1 base, with 9 bases between. CDR3: CASRAGAQETQYF. CDR3 DNA sequence: TGTGCCAGCAGGGCGGGGGCCCAAGAGACCCAGTACTTC.

The chain couples TRBV2 to TRBJ2-6; D is undetermined. The CDR3 runs 14 residues. In germline, CDR1 is SNHLY, CDR2 FYNNEI. The V and J ends lost 8 bases and 0 bases respectively, with 8 bases between them. CDR3 sequence reads: CASRVLSGANVLTF. DNA of the CDR3: TGTGCCAGCCGGGTCCTCTCTGGGGCCAACGTCCTGACTTTC. Supplemented by reference TRBV2 and TRBJ2-6, the full variable domain reads EPEVTQTPSHQVTQMGQEVILRCVPISNHLYFYWYRQILGQKVEFLVSFYNNEISEKSEIFDDQFSVERPDGSNFTLKIRSTKLEDSAMYFCASRVLSGANVLTFGAGSRLTVL.

Note on this clone: Additional DNA sequences in this sample encode the identical CDR3. The rearrangement links TRBV7-9 to TRBJ1-1, with D uncertain. This CDR3 is 12 amino acids long. Germline CDR1 reads SEHNR; CDR2 reads FQNEAQ (reference sequence). V was pared by 5 bases and J by 1 base, with 5 bases between. The CDR3 here is CASSPRNTEAFF. CDR3 sequence (DNA): TGTGCCAGCAGCCCACGGAACACTGAAGCTTTCTTT.

This chain joins TRBV5-4 and TRBJ1-1, with D possibly being TRBD1 (5 bases). Trimming shortened V by 1 base and J by 7 bases, and 5 bases separated the two germline ends. CDR3 length: 11 residues. Germline V gives CDR1 SGHNT, CDR2 YYREEE (reference sequence). The CDR3 region is CASSLTGEAFF. CDR3 nucleotides: TGTGCCAGCAGCTTGACAGGTGAAGCTTTCTTT.

This chain uses TRBV6-1 with TRBJ2-7; no clear D. In germline, CDR1 is MNHNS, CDR2 SASEGT. V lost 3 bases and J 3 bases, leaving 6 bases between the germline ends. The CDR3 has 12 amino acids. CDR3 residues: CASSDPIYEQYF. CDR3 DNA: TGTGCCAGCAGTGACCCCATCTACGAGCAGTACTTC.

This chain connects TRBV2 to TRBJ1-3; unclear D gene. Between the trimmed V and J ends, which lost 5 bases and 5 bases, there was a span of 10 bases. Germline-derived CDR1 and CDR2 are SNHLY and FYNNEI. The CDR3 is made up of 13 amino acids. The chain's CDR3 is CASSSPPRNTIYF. CDR3 nucleotide sequence: TGTGCCAGCAGTTCCCCTCCCCGAAACACCATATATTTT.

The chain couples TRBV7-2 to TRBJ2-3, with a tentative D call TRBD1 (6 bases). Trimming shortened V by 4 bases and J by 0 bases, and 11 bases separated the two germline ends. The CDR3 spans 15 residues. Germline CDR1 SGHTA, CDR2 FQGNSA. CDR3 DNA: TGTGCCAGCAGCTCTGGACAGATAAGCACAGATACGCAGTATTTT. Translated: CASSSGQISTDTQYF.

The gene calls are TRBV6-1 and TRBJ1-5; no clear D. CDR3 length: 12 residues. Germline V CDR1 and CDR2: MNHNS, SASEGT. V was clipped by 3 bases and J by 10 bases, with 10 bases between them. As DNA, the CDR3 is TGTGCCAGCAGTGATTGGGGAGGTCCCCAGCATTTT. It yields the protein CASSDWGGPQHF.

About this clone: The same CDR3 also results from other DNA sequences found in this sample. This chain connects TRBV11-2 to TRBJ2-7; possible D gene TRBD1, 6 bases. The V gene lost 6 bases and the J gene lost 1 base, with 10 bases spanning the gap. The germline gives CDR1 SGHAT, CDR2 FQNNGV. This CDR3 is 13 amino acids long. CDR3 nucleotides: TGTGCCAGCAGTCTGGACAGATCCTACGAGCAGTACTTC. Protein: CASSLDRSYEQYF.

The CDR3 spells CASSGRGRVDSPLHF. In DNA form, the CDR3 reads TGTGCCAGTAGTGGCAGGGGTAGGGTCGATTCACCCCTCCACTTT. V and J are TRBV19 and TRBJ1-6; D may be TRBD1 (6 bases). V lost 5 bases, J lost 8 bases, and 16 bases lay in between. Germline CDR1 LNHDA, CDR2 SQIVND (reference sequence). The CDR3 loop spans 15 amino acids.

The rearrangement joins TRBV11-2 to TRBJ1-4, with 11 bases aligning to TRBD1. J was trimmed by 8 bases and V by 5 bases; bases with no gene match: 7. Germline CDR1 is SGHAT and CDR2 is FQNNGV. The CDR3 contains 15 residues. The CDR3 region has the DNA TGTGCCAGCAGCCTGCGGGACAGGGGGTGGGAAAAACTGTTTTTT. Protein: CASSLRDRGWEKLFF.

J is TRBJ1-6 and V is TRBV5-1; D perhaps matches TRBD1 (6 bases). The CDR3 loop spans 15 amino acids. Trimming cost V 1 base and J 9 bases, with 14 bases left between them. The V gene's germline CDR1 is SGHRS and CDR2 YFSETQ. The CDR3 region is CASSLNRQGSSPLHF. The CDR3 DNA is TGCGCCAGCAGCTTGAATAGGCAGGGGAGTTCACCCCTCCACTTT.

Of note for this clone: The sample holds other DNA sequences that translate to the same CDR3. The rearrangement joins TRBV7-3 to TRBJ1-5; D call uncertain. Germline V lookup: CDR1 SGHTA, CDR2 FQGTGA. V lost 0 bases and J 4 bases, leaving 4 bases between the germline ends. The CDR3 consists of 13 residues. CDR3 nucleotides: TGTGCCAGCAGCTTAACGGCGAATCAGCCCCAGCATTTT. Translating it yields CASSLTANQPQHF.

About this clone: Other nucleotide sequences in the sample specify the same CDR3. This chain joins TRBV5-1 and TRBJ2-7; 8 bases match TRBD1. The CDR3 loop spans 13 amino acids. Germline loops: CDR1 SGHRS, CDR2 YFSETQ. J lost 7 bases, V lost 0 bases, and 3 bases had no gene match. CDR3 in amino acids: CASSLGTGPEQYF. CDR3 coding DNA: TGCGCCAGCAGCTTGGGGACAGGGCCTGAGCAGTACTTC.

V usage is TRBV10-1 and J usage is TRBJ2-3, with D possibly matching TRBD2 (5 bases). The germline CDR1 and CDR2 sequences are WNHNN and SYGVQD (reference sequence). V lost 4 bases, J lost 2 bases, and 22 bases lay in between. The CDR3 has 18 residues. This chain's CDR3 is CASSAPLGEADYTDTQYF. DNA for the CDR3: TGCGCCAGCAGTGCTCCCCTCGGGGAAGCGGATTACACAGATACGCAGTATTTT.

This clone was counted a single time. V is TRBV5-6 and J is TRBJ2-5; D remains ambiguous. CDR1 and CDR2 (germline): SGHDT, YYEEEE. V lost 0 bases to trimming and J lost 1 base, with 7 bases between them. This CDR3 comprises 14 residues. CDR3 sequence reads: CASSLVSSQETQYF. CDR3 coding DNA: TGTGCCAGCAGCTTGGTGAGTTCCCAAGAGACCCAGTACTTC.

The CDR3, as DNA: TGCAGTTATGTGGAGGGCACCGGGGAGCTGTTTTTT. Its protein is CSYVEGTGELFF. The chain combines TRBV29-1 with TRBJ2-2; tentatively, D is TRBD2 (6 bases). Germline V gene data show CDR1 as SQVTM and CDR2 as ANQGSEA. This CDR3 is 12 amino acids long.

The V gene is TRBV10-3, the J gene TRBJ1-3; TRBD1 matches at 7 bases. From germline, CDR1 is ENHRY and CDR2 SYGVKD. Trimming removed 5 bases from V and 2 bases from J; junction bases left unmatched: 3. The CDR3 is 14 residues long. CDR3 protein: CAISQTGAGNTIYF. The CDR3 nucleotides read TGTGCCATCAGTCAAACAGGGGCTGGAAACACCATATATTTT.

V gene TRBV7-9 combines with J gene TRBJ1-1; D is perhaps TRBD1 (6 bases). V shed 3 bases and J shed 10 bases, with 12 bases lying between them. The CDR3 runs 12 residues. The germline gives CDR1 SEHNR, CDR2 FQNEAQ (reference sequence). CDR3 protein: CASSFTGLGAFF. DNA for the CDR3: TGTGCCAGCAGCTTTACAGGGTTGGGAGCTTTCTTT.

This chain uses TRBV18 with TRBJ1-2; 11 bases agree with TRBD1. The CDR3 has 17 amino acids. J lost 5 bases, V lost 3 bases, and 11 bases had no gene match. Germline V CDR1 and CDR2: KGHSH, LQKENI. The CDR3 loop reads CASSPDRGLSPRYGYTF. The CDR3 DNA sequence: TGTGCCAGCTCACCGGACAGGGGGCTTTCTCCTCGGTATGGCTACACCTTC.

The chain joins TRBV5-1 to TRBJ1-1, with a tentative D call TRBD1 (5 bases). The CDR3 is 15 amino acids. V dropped 1 base and J dropped 6 bases, with 16 bases sitting between them. Germline CDR1 SGHRS, CDR2 YFSETQ. The CDR3: CASSLRDGGTSEAFF. CDR3 coding DNA: TGCGCCAGCAGCTTGAGGGACGGAGGAACGTCTGAAGCTTTCTTT.

V is TRBV6-1 and J is TRBJ2-6, with 7 positions matching TRBD1. Germline trimming cut 4 bases from V and 2 bases from J; bases unmatched to any gene: 11. The CDR3 runs 18 residues. In germline, CDR1 is MNHNS, CDR2 SASEGT. CDR3 sequence: CASSVRQGRTAGANVLTF. CDR3 nucleotide sequence: TGTGCCAGCAGTGTGCGACAGGGAAGAACGGCTGGGGCCAACGTCCTGACTTTC.